Included here is one T cell receptor beta chain sequence, with context. Its antigen remains unidentified. This sample is part of a study of T cell responses to AZD1222 COVID-19 vaccine. Both about-4-week and about-12-week second-dose recipients were combined. Sequenced by immunoSEQ multiplex PCR; TCRdb stores in-frame clones only, minus some. Found here are fewer than 180,000 clones, 80% to 95% of them singletons; the top ten hold under 4%. Study-level findings and limits: Clonal diversity may have been underestimated, and the donors were mostly white British, with more females than males. Elevations in Spike-specific TCR breadth and depth followed administration of two AZD1222 doses. Repertoire samples came only from after the peak T cell response.

CDR1 is DFQATT, CDR2 SNEGSKA, per germline (reference sequence). CDR3 length equals 13 residues. Trimming removed 4 bases from V and 4 bases from J; junction bases left unmatched: 5. This TCR came from an adult who received the AZD1222 COVID-19 vaccine. The V and J genes are TRBV20-1 and TRBJ2-7; 9 bases align to TRBD1. Sequenced here: peripheral blood, sampled 28 days after the second AZD1222 dose. CDR3 in amino acids: CSANDRGSYEQYF. The CDR3 DNA is TGCAGTGCTAATGACAGGGGGAGTTACGAGCAGTACTTC.